Sequencing of this TCR beta chain was carried out in a study of cytomegalovirus exposure and HLA in healthy donors. The PCR ran on 60 Vbeta and 13 Jbeta primers. Produced via immunoSEQ multiplex PCR; TCRdb's table is partial and in-frame only. The sample lists roughly 95,000 clones, about three quarters occurring once. Per germline, CDR1 KGHSH and CDR2 LQKENI. V lost 0 bases, J lost 5 bases, and 14 bases lay in between. CDR3 length: 15 amino acids. The sequenced sample consisted of PBMCs. The TCR was taken from a man aged 25-45 years in good health and CMV-seropositive. The J gene is TRBJ2-7, the V gene TRBV18; TRBD2 is a possible D gene (6 bases). The CDR3 region is CASSPPTRGTNEQYF. CDR3 in DNA: TGTGCCAGCTCACCACCCACCCGGGGGACCAACGAGCAGTACTTC. The variable domain in full, with the rest retrieved from reference TRBV18 and TRBJ2-7, is NAGVMQNPRHLVRRRGQEARLRCSPMKGHSHVYWYRQLPEEGLKFMVYLQKENIIDESGMPKERFSAEFPKEGPSILRIQQVVRGDSAAYFCASSPPTRGTNEQYFGPGTRLTVT.